The 17 T cell receptor beta chains below come from one sample, sequenced in a study of T-cell reconstitution after alpha-beta-depleted transplantation in children. For TCRbeta, the library was prepared with unique molecular identifiers. From the PCR reads, TCRdb called clonotypes with MiXCR, one entry per CDR3 protein. The table includes 90,000 to 130,000 distinct CDR3 sequences, about 9.4% detected once. The starting material was PBMCs, obtained before TCRalphabeta/CD19-depleted stem cell transplant. The receptors here all came from a boy younger than 10 with acute lymphoblastic leukemia, due to receive a stem cell transplant.

This clonotype was counted between two and nine times. The rearrangement uses TRBV5-6 and TRBJ2-5, with 9 bases lining up with TRBD1. The CDR3 runs to 16 residues. V shed 4 bases and J 5 bases; nucleotides not matched to a gene: 12. Germline assignment: CDR1 SGHDT and CDR2 YYEEEE. In nucleotides, the CDR3 is TGTGCCAGCAGCAAGTGGCGGGACAGGGTATACGAGACCCAGTACTTC. The encoded protein is CASSKWRDRVYETQYF.

This chain links TRBV25-1 with TRBJ2-3, with a possible D match to TRBD1 (5 bases). Germline V gives CDR1 MGHDK, CDR2 SYGVNS. This CDR3 comprises 15 residues. V was trimmed by 5 bases and J by 0 bases, leaving 12 bases between them. CDR3 amino acids: CASSTRQLSTDTQYF. CDR3 bases: TGTGCCAGCAGTACTCGACAGTTAAGCACAGATACGCAGTATTTT.

This clonotype was seen at least ten times. The V and J genes are TRBV7-8 and TRBJ2-5, with TRBD2 as a possible D gene (5 bases). Trimming removed 1 base from V and 5 bases from J, with 11 bases in between. Germline V gene sequence: CDR1 SGHVS, CDR2 FQNEAQ. The CDR3 contains 14 residues. This CDR3 reads CASSLGASLETQYF. In DNA form, the CDR3 reads TGTGCCAGCAGCTTAGGGGCTAGCCTGGAGACCCAGTACTTC. The full variable domain, its missing parts supplied by reference TRBV7-8 and TRBJ2-5, is GAGVSQSPRYKVAKRGQDVALRCDPISGHVSLFWYQQALGQGPEFLTYFQNEAQLDKSGLPSDRFFAERPEGSVSTLKIQRTQQEDSAVYLCASSLGASLETQYFGPGTRLLVL.

This clonotype showed up many times. CDR3 bases: TGTGCCAGCAGTTACCTTCTGGGGGTGAACACCGGGGAGCTGTTTTTT. This translates into CASSYLLGVNTGELFF. This chain connects TRBV6-5 to TRBJ2-2, with D perhaps matching TRBD1 or TRBD2 (5 bases each). CDR1 and CDR2 from the germline V gene are MNHEY and SVGAGI. The CDR3 extends over 16 amino acids. Trimming took off 2 bases at V and 1 base at J, with 11 bases between the two ends.

This chain connects TRBV2 to TRBJ1-1; 8 nucleotides match TRBD1. CDR3 length: 14 residues. From germline, CDR1 is SNHLY and CDR2 FYNNEI. The V gene end was trimmed by 9 bases and the J gene end by 4 bases; junction bases not matched to a gene: 10. In nucleotides, the CDR3 is TGTGCCAGGCTTCCAGGGGGCGTGGGCACTGAAGCTTTCTTT. Translating gives CARLPGGVGTEAFF.

This clonotype showed up just a few times. This rearrangement joins TRBV9 to TRBJ1-4; D remains unclear. The CDR3 has 15 amino acids. V dropped 2 bases and J dropped 8 bases, with 16 bases sitting between them. Germline CDR1 is SGDLS and CDR2 is YYNGEE. The CDR3 DNA is TGTGCCAGCAGCGTCACCGGGCTCCTCGGGGAAAAACTGTTTTTT. Its protein product is CASSVTGLLGEKLFF.

The chain is built from TRBV4-1 and TRBJ2-4, with D unresolved. The CDR3 consists of 15 residues. V lost 1 base and J lost 3, with 10 bases in between. In germline, CDR1 is MGHRA, CDR2 YSYEKL. CDR3 amino acids: CASSQGRDNKNIQYF. CDR3 nucleotides: TGCGCCAGCAGCCAAGGAAGAGACAACAAAAACATTCAGTACTTC.

The chain recombines TRBV29-1 with TRBJ1-2; TRBD1 might be the D (6 bases). Germline CDR1 is SQVTM and CDR2 is ANQGSEA. The CDR3 consists of 12 residues. Between the trimmed V and J ends, which lost 7 bases and 6 bases, there was a span of 15 bases. The CDR3 DNA is TGCAGCGCCGGGGGGCTGGGGGATGGCTACACCTTC. It is translated as CSAGGLGDGYTF.

This clonotype was seen a few times. The rearrangement links TRBV5-1 to TRBJ2-3; 8 bases agree with TRBD2. The CDR3 runs 15 residues. The V and J ends lost 5 bases and 5 bases, in that order; junction bases with no gene match: 10. Germline CDR1 reads SGHRS; CDR2 reads YFSETQ. The DNA for the CDR3 is TGCGCCAGCAGGGACCCCGGGACTAGGGAAGATACGCAGTATTTT. This encodes CASRDPGTREDTQYF.

This clonotype was observed at least ten times. V usage is TRBV12-3 or TRBV12-4 and J usage is TRBJ2-7; 7 bases are shared with TRBD1. Trimming cost V 5 bases and J 0 bases; bases outside gene matches: 16. The CDR3 consists of 18 residues. DNA for the CDR3: TGTGCCAGCAGTCCATACCCCCTGACAGGGTCCCTCTCCTACGAGCAGTACTTC. It encodes CASSPYPLTGSLSYEQYF.

This clonotype was detected ten times or more. The rearrangement joins TRBV6-5 to TRBJ1-1, with unresolved D. Trimming removed 4 bases from V and 0 bases from J, with 12 bases in between. CDR1 and CDR2 from the germline V gene are MNHEY and SVGAGI. This CDR3 contains 15 residues. For the CDR3, the DNA is TGTGCCAGCAGTTTCCACGGTACCATGAACACTGAAGCTTTCTTT. It encodes CASSFHGTMNTEAFF.

This clonotype was detected many times. The chain is built from TRBV27 and TRBJ2-1; D may be TRBD1 (6 bases). V was cut by 6 bases and J by 5 bases, with 29 bases left in between. The CDR3 covers 19 residues. Germline lookup yields CDR1 MNHEY and CDR2 SMNVEV (reference sequence). The CDR3 DNA is TGTGCCAGCAGCCCTATAAGGGTAAGCCAGAGACAGGTCAACAATGAGCAGTTCTTC. The encoded protein is CASSPIRVSQRQVNNEQFF.

The chain employs TRBV20-1 and TRBJ2-5; 7 bases fit TRBD2. Germline V gene lookup returns CDR1 DFQATT and CDR2 SNEGSKA (reference sequence). The CDR3 contains 13 residues. The CDR3 region is CIVDRDYRETQYF. The CDR3 nucleotides read TGCATTGTTGACCGGGACTATCGGGAGACCCAGTACTTC.

This chain uses TRBV27 with TRBJ1-1; TRBD1 matches 7 bases. The CDR3 spans 15 residues. Germline V gives CDR1 MNHEY, CDR2 SMNVEV (reference sequence). With V trimmed by 4 bases and J by 6 bases, 11 bases remained unmatched. The CDR3 DNA reads TGTGCCAGCAGTTCAGGGGGGCCGGGATTAGCTGAAGCTTTCTTT. The encoded protein is CASSSGGPGLAEAFF.

The chain has TRBV5-1 and TRBJ2-5, with TRBD2 matching 9 bases. CDR1 SGHRS and CDR2 YFSETQ come from the germline V gene. The CDR3 sequence is 15 residues long. With 0 bases clipped from V and 5 bases from J, the junction kept 5 bases outside the gene matches. The DNA for the CDR3 is TGCGCCAGCAGCTTGGGCCTAGCGGGAATGGAGACCCAGTACTTC. The encoded protein is CASSLGLAGMETQYF.

V usage is TRBV12-3 or TRBV12-4 and J usage is TRBJ1-1; D gene ambiguous. The CDR3 extends over 12 amino acids. With 5 bases removed from V and 6 bases from J, the gap between germline ends came to 10 bases. The CDR3 reads CASSPDLPEAFF. CDR3 in DNA: TGTGCCAGCAGTCCAGACCTGCCTGAAGCTTTCTTT.

This chain connects TRBV20-1 to TRBJ2-5; D may be TRBD2 (5 bases). Trimming took off 5 bases at V and 1 base at J, with 17 bases between the two ends. CDR1 and CDR2 (germline): DFQATT, SNEGSKA (reference sequence). This CDR3 contains 15 residues. In nucleotides, the CDR3 is TGCAGTGCTGGCGCACCGAGCGGAATCCAAGAGACCCAGTACTTC. Translated, it gives CSAGAPSGIQETQYF.